The 17 T cell receptor beta chains below all came from one sample that was sequenced in a study of T-cell reconstitution after alpha-beta-depleted transplantation in children (dated by TCRdb to 2016 to 2017). Libraries were built with PCR. For sequencing, an Illumina HiSeq 2500 was employed. To normalize quantification of the TCRbeta repertoire, the TCR libraries were built with molecular barcoding that relied on unique molecular identifiers. The public reads were reprocessed in TCRdb via fastp at Q25 and MiXCR, keeping in-frame beta chains. Rows matching on CDR3 protein sequence are summarized as one entry with the most common DNA and genes. The sample contains around 480,000 distinct CDR3 sequences, about 33% of them found a single time. Approximately 2.3% of the sample is held by the ten biggest clonotypes. The specimen was PBMCs from the stem cell graft donor, collected from the stem cell graft. Every receptor here comes from a human donor who donated a stem cell graft to a child with aplastic anemia.

This chain joins TRBV19 and TRBJ2-3; possibly TRBD2 for D (5 bases). Germline values: CDR1 LNHDA, CDR2 SQIVND (reference sequence). The CDR3 contains 14 residues. V dropped 7 bases and J dropped 6 bases, with 17 bases sitting between them. CDR3 DNA: TGTGCCAGTACCCATAGCGACCTAGGGGATACGCAGTATTTT. It encodes CASTHSDLGDTQYF.

This clonotype was detected only a few times. V gene TRBV7-3 combines with J gene TRBJ2-1, with TRBD2 as a possible D gene (5 bases). The length of the CDR3 is 16 residues. Germline V gives CDR1 SGHTA, CDR2 FQGTGA. V was cut by 5 bases and J by 9 bases, with 23 bases left in between. In nucleotides, the CDR3 is TGTGCCAGCAGCCCGAAAAGGGAGCCTTGGGGAAGTGAGCAGTTCTTC. Translating gives CASSPKREPWGSEQFF.

The J gene is TRBJ2-5, the V gene TRBV10-3, with D possibly being TRBD1 (5 bases). V was cut by 0 bases and J by 3 bases, with 14 bases left in between. CDR1 is ENHRY, CDR2 SYGVKD, per germline. CDR3 length equals 16 residues. CDR3 amino acids: CAISESQGPPEETQYF. CDR3 sequence (DNA): TGTGCCATCAGTGAGTCGCAGGGCCCACCGGAAGAGACCCAGTACTTC.

This chain uses TRBV12-3 or TRBV12-4 with TRBJ1-5; 7 nucleotides line up with TRBD1. Unmatched junction bases numbered 9, after V lost 1 base and J lost 0 bases. CDR3 length: 18 residues. CDR3 loop: CASSLGFGTDDSNQPQHF. In DNA, the CDR3 is TGTGCCAGCAGTTTAGGTTTCGGGACAGATGATAGCAATCAGCCCCAGCATTTT.

This clonotype has just a few counts. The chain is built from TRBV6-1 and TRBJ1-5; possible D gene TRBD1, 5 bases. This CDR3 is 16 amino acids long. The V end lost 6 bases, the J end lost 2 bases, and 17 bases lay between the germline ends. Germline V gene lookup returns CDR1 MNHNS and CDR2 SASEGT. The CDR3 sequence is CASSAGTLLGNQPQHF. Here the CDR3 DNA reads TGTGCCAGCAGCGCCGGGACCCTACTCGGCAATCAGCCCCAGCATTTT.

J is TRBJ2-7 and V is TRBV5-6, with TRBD1 as a possible D gene (5 bases). This CDR3 comprises 14 residues. V was shortened by 1 base and J by 5 bases, with 13 bases between the two germline ends. CDR1 SGHDT and CDR2 YYEEEE come from the germline V gene. CDR3 in amino acids: CASSLSRAAHEQYF. CDR3 nucleotides: TGTGCCAGCAGCTTGTCCAGGGCCGCTCACGAGCAGTACTTC. The variable domain in full, with the rest retrieved from reference TRBV5-6 and TRBJ2-7, is DAGVTQSPTHLIKTRGQQVTLRCSPKSGHDTVSWYQQALGQGPQFIFQYYEEEERQRGNFPDRFSGHQFPNYSSELNVNALLLGDSALYLCASSLSRAAHEQYFGPGTRLTVT.

The genes are TRBV24-1 and TRBJ1-1; D gene ambiguous. V was clipped by 8 bases and J by 4 bases, with 13 bases between them. Germline lookup yields CDR1 KGHDR and CDR2 SFDVKD. The CDR3 spans 13 residues. CDR3 loop: CATTPDGSTEAFF. CDR3 DNA sequence: TGTGCCACCACTCCGGATGGCAGCACTGAAGCTTTCTTT.

At least ten counts were recorded for this clonotype. The chain employs TRBV12-3 or TRBV12-4 and TRBJ1-1, with D tentatively TRBD1 (5 bases). The CDR3 is 13 residues long. V lost 1 base and J lost 5, with 8 bases in between. CDR3 protein: CASSLVGTTEAFF. The CDR3, as DNA: TGTGCCAGCAGTTTAGTAGGGACTACTGAAGCTTTCTTT.

This clonotype was picked up a small number of times. The V gene is TRBV7-9, the J gene TRBJ2-3, with TRBD1 as a possible D gene (6 bases). The CDR3 spans 14 residues. Germline lookup yields CDR1 SEHNR and CDR2 FQNEAQ (reference sequence). V was clipped by 5 bases and J by 2 bases, with 11 bases between them. As DNA, the CDR3 is TGTGCCAGCAGCAAGGGACAAAACACAGATACGCAGTATTTT. Translating gives CASSKGQNTDTQYF.

This rearrangement joins TRBV5-1 to TRBJ1-6; tentative D call: TRBD1 (5 bases). Germline CDR1 SGHRS, CDR2 YFSETQ. CDR3 size: 15 residues. Trimming cost V 0 bases and J 5 bases, with 9 bases left between them. The CDR3 nucleotides read TGCGCCAGCAGCTTGGAGGGGAATAATAATTCACCCCTCCACTTT. It is translated as CASSLEGNNNSPLHF.

The rearrangement joins TRBV6-2 or TRBV6-3 to TRBJ1-1, with D possibly TRBD1 on 5 matching bases. Between the trimmed V and J ends, which lost 0 bases and 4 bases, there was a span of 12 bases. The length of the CDR3 is 15 residues. CDR1 and CDR2 (germline): MNHEY, SVGEGT. CDR3 DNA sequence: TGTGCCAGCAGTTACTCAGGAGCGGGGGGCACTGAAGCTTTCTTT. Translated: CASSYSGAGGTEAFF.

This clonotype was seen only a few times. This chain joins TRBV28 and TRBJ2-7, with unresolved D. Between the trimmed V and J ends, which lost 3 bases and 2 bases, there was a span of 11 bases. Germline V gene lookup returns CDR1 MDHEN and CDR2 SYDVKM. The CDR3 extends over 14 amino acids. The CDR3 bases are TGTGCCAGCAGTTTTCACCGGTCACCCTACGAGCAGTACGTC. It encodes CASSFHRSPYEQYV.

The rearrangement links TRBV3-1 to TRBJ1-1; no reliable D call. V gave up 1 base and J gave up 11 bases, with 11 bases separating them. The germline CDR1 and CDR2 sequences are LGHDT and YNNKEL (reference sequence). This CDR3 spans 12 amino acids. CDR3 loop: CASSQAEGWAFF. Here the CDR3 DNA reads TGTGCCAGCAGCCAAGCCGAGGGTTGGGCTTTCTTT.

This clonotype turned up a few times. V usage is TRBV20-1 and J usage is TRBJ2-2, with 9 positions matching TRBD1. The CDR3 covers 15 residues. J lost 4 bases, V lost 1 base, and 4 bases had no gene match. The germline V gene encodes CDR1 DFQATT and CDR2 SNEGSKA (reference sequence). Written as DNA, the CDR3 is TGCAGTGCTAGAGGCTGGGGACAGGGCACCGGGGAGCTGTTTTTT. Protein product: CSARGWGQGTGELFF.

The rearrangement links TRBV20-1 to TRBJ1-1; D is ambiguous. V shed 7 bases and J shed 6 bases, with 12 bases lying between them. The CDR3 runs 11 residues. The V gene's germline CDR1 is DFQATT and CDR2 SNEGSKA (reference sequence). The CDR3 loop reads CSVSGFAEAFF. CDR3 DNA: TGCAGTGTGTCGGGATTTGCTGAAGCTTTCTTT.

This clonotype was seen a handful of times. This rearrangement joins TRBV29-1 to TRBJ1-2; no clear D. V shed 1 base and J shed 9 bases, with 12 bases lying between them. CDR3 length: 12 residues. Germline CDR1 SQVTM, CDR2 ANQGSEA. CDR3 region: CSVEGPVRSYTF. In DNA form, the CDR3 reads TGCAGCGTTGAAGGTCCAGTTAGAAGCTACACCTTC.

This clonotype was counted a few times. CDR3 sequence: CAWGGPSGYTF. The CDR3, as DNA: TGTGCCTGGGGGGGGCCGTCCGGCTACACCTTC. The chain carries TRBV30 and TRBJ1-2, with D possibly being TRBD1 (6 bases). The CDR3 length is 11 residues. Germline V CDR1 and CDR2: GTSNPN, SVGIG (reference sequence). V lost 5 bases to trimming and J lost 8 bases, with 12 bases between them. Looking up the rest from reference TRBV30 and TRBJ1-2 gives the full variable domain: SQTIHQWPATLVQPVGSPLSLECTVEGTSNPNLYWYRQAAGRGLQLLFYSVGIGQISSEVPQNLSASRPQDRQFILSSKKLLLSDSGFYLCAWGGPSGYTFGSGTRLTVV.